This T cell receptor beta chain was sequenced for a study of high-grade serous ovarian cancer treatment subgroups. The tumor samples were collected prior to definitive surgery or chemotherapy. Clones were sequenced by immunoSEQ multiplex PCR, and TCRdb holds only the in-frame ones, with some missing. The sample carries 35,000 to 45,000 clones, roughly 83% recorded once. Germline loops: CDR1 SGHAT, CDR2 FQNNGV. V was trimmed by 2 bases and J by 11 bases, leaving 11 bases between them. The CDR3 length is 12 residues. Sequencing input: tumor tissue. The clonotype was recovered from a human donor with high-grade serous ovarian cancer. This chain links TRBV11-2 with TRBJ2-3; D uncertain. CDR3 coding DNA: TGTGCCAGCAGCTTAAAAACCAGAGGGCAGTATTTT. Its protein product is CASSLKTRGQYF.